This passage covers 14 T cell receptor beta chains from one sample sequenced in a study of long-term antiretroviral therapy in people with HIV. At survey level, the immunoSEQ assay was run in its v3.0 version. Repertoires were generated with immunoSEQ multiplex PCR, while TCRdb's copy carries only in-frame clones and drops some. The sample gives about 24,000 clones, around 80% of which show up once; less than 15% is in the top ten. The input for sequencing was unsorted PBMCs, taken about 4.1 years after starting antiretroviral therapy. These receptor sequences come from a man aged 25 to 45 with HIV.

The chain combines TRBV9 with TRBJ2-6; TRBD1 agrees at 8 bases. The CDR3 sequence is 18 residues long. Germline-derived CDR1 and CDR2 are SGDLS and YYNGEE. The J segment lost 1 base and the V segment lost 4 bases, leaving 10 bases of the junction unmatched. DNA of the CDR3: TGTGCCAGCAGCACATGGACAGGGAAGATTTCTGGGGCCAACGTCCTGACTTTC. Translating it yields CASSTWTGKISGANVLTF.

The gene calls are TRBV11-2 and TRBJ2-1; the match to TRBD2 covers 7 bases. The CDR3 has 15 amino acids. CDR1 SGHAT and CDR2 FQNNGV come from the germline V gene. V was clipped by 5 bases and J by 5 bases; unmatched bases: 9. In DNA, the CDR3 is TGTGCCAGCAGCCCCCGCGGTAGCGGGCACAATGAGCAGTTCTTC. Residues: CASSPRGSGHNEQFF.

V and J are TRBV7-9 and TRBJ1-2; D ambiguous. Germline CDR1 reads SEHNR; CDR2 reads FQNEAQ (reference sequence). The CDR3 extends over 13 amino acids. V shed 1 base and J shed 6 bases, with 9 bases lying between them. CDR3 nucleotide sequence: TGTGCCAGCAGCTTAGTAGCCACAGATGGCTACACCTTC. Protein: CASSLVATDGYTF.

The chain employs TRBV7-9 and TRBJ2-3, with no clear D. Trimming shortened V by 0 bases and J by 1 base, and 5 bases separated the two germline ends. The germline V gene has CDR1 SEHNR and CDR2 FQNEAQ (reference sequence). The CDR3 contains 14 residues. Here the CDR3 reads CASSLAQGTDTQYF. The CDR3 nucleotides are TGTGCCAGCAGCTTAGCTCAAGGCACAGATACGCAGTATTTT.

The CDR3 protein is CASKRVWGSETQYF. As DNA, the CDR3 is TGTGCCAGTAAAAGGGTTTGGGGCAGCGAGACCCAGTACTTC. The V call is TRBV19, the J call TRBJ2-5, with D possibly TRBD1 on 5 matching bases. Germline CDR1 is LNHDA and CDR2 is SQIVND (reference sequence). CDR3 length: 14 amino acids. Trimming shortened V by 7 bases and J by 5 bases, and 17 bases separated the two germline ends.

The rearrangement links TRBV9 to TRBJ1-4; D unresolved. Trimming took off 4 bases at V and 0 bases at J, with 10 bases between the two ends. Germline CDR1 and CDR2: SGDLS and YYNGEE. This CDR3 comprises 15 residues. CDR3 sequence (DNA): TGTGCCAGCAGCCCCCGAGGAGCAACTAATGAAAAACTGTTTTTT. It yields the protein CASSPRGATNEKLFF.

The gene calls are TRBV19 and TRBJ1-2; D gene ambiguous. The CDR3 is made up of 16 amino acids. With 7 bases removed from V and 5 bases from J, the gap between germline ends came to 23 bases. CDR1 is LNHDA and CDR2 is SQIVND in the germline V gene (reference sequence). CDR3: CASTHNGPDRYYGYTF. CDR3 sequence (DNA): TGTGCCAGTACCCATAATGGGCCCGACCGATATTATGGCTACACCTTC.

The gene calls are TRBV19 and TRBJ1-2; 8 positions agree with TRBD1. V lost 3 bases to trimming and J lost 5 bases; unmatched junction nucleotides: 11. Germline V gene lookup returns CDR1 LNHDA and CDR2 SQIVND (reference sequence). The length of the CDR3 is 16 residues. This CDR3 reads CASSIGTGTLGYGYTF. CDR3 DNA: TGTGCCAGTAGTATTGGGACAGGCACCCTCGGGTATGGCTACACCTTC.

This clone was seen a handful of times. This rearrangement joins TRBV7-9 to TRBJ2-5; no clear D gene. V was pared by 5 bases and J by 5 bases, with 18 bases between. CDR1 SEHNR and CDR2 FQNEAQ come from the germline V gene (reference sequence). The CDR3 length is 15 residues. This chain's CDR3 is CASSGKIRIGETQYF. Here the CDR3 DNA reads TGTGCCAGCAGCGGAAAAATCAGGATTGGGGAGACCCAGTACTTC.

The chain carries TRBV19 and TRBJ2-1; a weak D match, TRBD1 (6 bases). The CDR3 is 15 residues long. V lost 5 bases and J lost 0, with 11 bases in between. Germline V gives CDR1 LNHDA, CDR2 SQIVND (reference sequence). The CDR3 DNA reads TGTGCCAGTAGTCCTACAGGGAGCTCCTACAATGAGCAGTTCTTC. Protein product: CASSPTGSSYNEQFF.

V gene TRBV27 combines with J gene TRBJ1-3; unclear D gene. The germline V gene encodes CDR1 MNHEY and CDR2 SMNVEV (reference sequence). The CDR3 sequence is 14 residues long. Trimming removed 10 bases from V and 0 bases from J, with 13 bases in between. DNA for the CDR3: TGTGCCATTAAACTGTCGAGCTCTGGAAACACCATATATTTT. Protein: CAIKLSSSGNTIYF.

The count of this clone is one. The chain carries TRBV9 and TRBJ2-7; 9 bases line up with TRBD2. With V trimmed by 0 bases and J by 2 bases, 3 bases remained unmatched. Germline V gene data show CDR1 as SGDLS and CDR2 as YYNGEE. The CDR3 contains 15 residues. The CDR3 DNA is TGTGCCAGCAGCGTAGGAGGCGGGGGGGCCTACGAGCAGTACTTC. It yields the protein CASSVGGGGAYEQYF.

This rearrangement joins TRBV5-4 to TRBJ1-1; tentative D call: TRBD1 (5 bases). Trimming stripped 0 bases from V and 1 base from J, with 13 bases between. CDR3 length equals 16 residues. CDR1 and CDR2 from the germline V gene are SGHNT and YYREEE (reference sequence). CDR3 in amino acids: CASSLGSGRENTEAFF. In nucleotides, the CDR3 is TGTGCCAGCAGCTTGGGATCAGGGCGGGAGAACACTGAAGCTTTCTTT. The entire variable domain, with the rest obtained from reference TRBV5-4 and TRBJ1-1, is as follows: ETGVTQSPTHLIKTRGQQVTLRCSSQSGHNTVSWYQQALGQGPQFIFQYYREEENGRGNFPPRFSGLQFPNYSSELNVNALELDDSALYLCASSLGSGRENTEAFFGQGTRLTVV.

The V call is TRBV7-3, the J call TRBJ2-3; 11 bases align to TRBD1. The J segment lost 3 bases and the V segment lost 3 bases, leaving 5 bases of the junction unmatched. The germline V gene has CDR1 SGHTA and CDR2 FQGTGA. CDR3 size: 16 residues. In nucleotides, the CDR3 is TGTGCCAGCAGCTTCTCCCGGGACAGGGGGACAGATACGCAGTATTTT. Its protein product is CASSFSRDRGTDTQYF. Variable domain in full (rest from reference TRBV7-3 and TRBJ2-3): GAGVSQTPSNKVTEKGKYVELRCDPISGHTALYWYRQSLGQGPEFLIYFQGTGAADDSGLPNDRFFAVRPEGSVSTLKIQRTERGDSAVYLCASSFSRDRGTDTQYFGPGTRLTVL.